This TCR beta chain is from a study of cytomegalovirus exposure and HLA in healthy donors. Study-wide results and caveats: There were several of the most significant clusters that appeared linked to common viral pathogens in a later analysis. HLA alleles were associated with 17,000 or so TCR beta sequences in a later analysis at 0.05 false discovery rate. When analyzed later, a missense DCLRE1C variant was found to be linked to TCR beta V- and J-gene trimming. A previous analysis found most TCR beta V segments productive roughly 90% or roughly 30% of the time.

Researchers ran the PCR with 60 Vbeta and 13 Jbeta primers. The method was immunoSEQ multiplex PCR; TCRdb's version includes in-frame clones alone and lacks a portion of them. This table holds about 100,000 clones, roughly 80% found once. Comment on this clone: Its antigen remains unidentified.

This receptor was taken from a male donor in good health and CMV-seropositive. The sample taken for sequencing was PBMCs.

The chain's CDR3 is CASSKGQEPYEQYF. The CDR3 region has the DNA TGCGCCAGCAGCAAGGGACAGGAGCCCTACGAGCAGTACTTC. This chain links TRBV4-1 with TRBJ2-7, with 8 bases lining up with TRBD1. The CDR3 length is 14 residues. Germline V CDR1 and CDR2: MGHRA, YSYEKL. V was clipped by 5 bases and J by 2 bases; unmatched bases: 5.